This TCR beta chain comes out of a study of T-cell reconstitution after alpha-beta-depleted transplantation in children. V lost 2 bases and J lost 10, with 12 bases in between. CDR3 length equals 13 residues. Preparation of the TCRbeta library used unique molecular identifiers. TCRdb analysed the PCR reads with MiXCR anew, one entry per CDR3 protein. The data show about half a million distinct CDR3 sequences, about an eighth seen once. A few counts support this clonotype. The rearrangement uses TRBV12-3 or TRBV12-4 and TRBJ2-1; D might be TRBD2 (5 bases). This receptor was taken from a human donor who donated a stem cell graft to a child with combined immunodeficiency. This specimen was PBMCs from the stem cell graft donor, taken from the stem cell graft. DNA of the CDR3: TGTGCCAGCAGTTTAAATGAGGGCGGAGAGCAGTTCTTC. It translates to CASSLNEGGEQFF.